This TCR beta chain was captured by sequencing in a study of cytomegalovirus exposure and HLA in healthy donors. The CDR3 is 16 amino acids. The V end lost 4 bases, the J end lost 3 bases, and 19 bases lay between the germline ends. Germline V gene lookup returns CDR1 MNHEY and CDR2 SVGAGI. In the PCR, 60 Vbeta and 13 Jbeta primers were used. TCRdb keeps only in-frame clones here, not all; method: immunoSEQ multiplex PCR. Of roughly 190,000 clones in the sample, over 70% were seen once. With regard to this clone: Its antigen is not known.

Whole-study results and caveats: In an earlier analysis, in 540 or so donors, most V segments appeared productive either ~90% or ~30% of the time.

The rearrangement uses TRBV6-5 and TRBJ2-7, with a tentative D call TRBD1 (7 bases). This receptor was identified in a man aged 30-40 years in good health and CMV-seronegative. The material sequenced was PBMCs. In DNA form, the CDR3 reads TGTGCCAGCAGTTTAGGGGCAGGGGGGAATCGCTACGAGCAGTACTTC. Translated, it gives CASSLGAGGNRYEQYF.